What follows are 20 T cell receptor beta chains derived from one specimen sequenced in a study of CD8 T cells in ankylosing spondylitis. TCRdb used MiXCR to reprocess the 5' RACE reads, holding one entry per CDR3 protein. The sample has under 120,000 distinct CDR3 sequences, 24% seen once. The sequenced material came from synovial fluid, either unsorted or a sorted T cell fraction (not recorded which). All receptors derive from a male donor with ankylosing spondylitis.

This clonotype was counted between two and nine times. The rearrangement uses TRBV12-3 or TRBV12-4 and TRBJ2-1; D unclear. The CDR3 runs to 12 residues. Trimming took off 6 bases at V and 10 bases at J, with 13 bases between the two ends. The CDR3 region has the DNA TGTGCCAGCAGCCAGAGTTCACTCGAGCAGTTCTTC. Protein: CASSQSSLEQFF.

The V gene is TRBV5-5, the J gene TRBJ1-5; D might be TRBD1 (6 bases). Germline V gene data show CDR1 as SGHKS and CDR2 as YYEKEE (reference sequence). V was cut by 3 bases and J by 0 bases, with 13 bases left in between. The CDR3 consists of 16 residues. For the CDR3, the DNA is TGTGCCAGCAGCTCAGGCCGGGACAATAGCAATCAGCCCCAGCATTTT. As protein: CASSSGRDNSNQPQHF.

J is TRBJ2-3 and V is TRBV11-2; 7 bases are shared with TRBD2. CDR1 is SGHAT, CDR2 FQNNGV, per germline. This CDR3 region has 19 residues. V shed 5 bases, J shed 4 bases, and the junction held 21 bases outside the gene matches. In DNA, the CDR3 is TGTGCCAGCAGCCCCTACTTCCCCCCCGGCGGGAGCACCGCAGATACGCAGTATTTT. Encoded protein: CASSPYFPPGGSTADTQYF. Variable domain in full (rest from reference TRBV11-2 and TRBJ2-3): EAGVAQSPRYKIIEKRQSVAFWCNPISGHATLYWYQQILGQGPKLLIQFQNNGVVDDSQLPKDRFSAERLKGVDSTLKIQPAKLEDSAVYLCASSPYFPPGGSTADTQYFGPGTRLTVL.

Written as DNA, the CDR3 is TGTGCCAGCAGTCTCAAGTACAATGAGCAGTTCTTC. It codes for CASSLKYNEQFF. The V gene is TRBV3-1, the J gene TRBJ2-1; no clear D. V was pared by 6 bases and J by 4 bases, with 7 bases between. Per the germline V gene, CDR1 is LGHDT and CDR2 is YNNKEL (reference sequence). The CDR3 is made up of 12 amino acids.

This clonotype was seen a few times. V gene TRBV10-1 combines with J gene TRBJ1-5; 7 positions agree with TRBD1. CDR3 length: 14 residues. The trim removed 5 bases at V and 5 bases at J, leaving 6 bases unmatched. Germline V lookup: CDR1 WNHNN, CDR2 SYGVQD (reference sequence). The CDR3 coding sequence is TGCGCCAGCAGTTTTACTACAGGGGATCAGCCCCAGCATTTT. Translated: CASSFTTGDQPQHF.

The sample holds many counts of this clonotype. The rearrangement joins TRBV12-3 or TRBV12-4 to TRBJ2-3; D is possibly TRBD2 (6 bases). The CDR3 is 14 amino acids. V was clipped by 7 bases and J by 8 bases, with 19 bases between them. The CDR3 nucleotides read TGTGCCAGCAACCAAGTGGGACTGGGAAGTACGCAGTATTTT. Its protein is CASNQVGLGSTQYF.

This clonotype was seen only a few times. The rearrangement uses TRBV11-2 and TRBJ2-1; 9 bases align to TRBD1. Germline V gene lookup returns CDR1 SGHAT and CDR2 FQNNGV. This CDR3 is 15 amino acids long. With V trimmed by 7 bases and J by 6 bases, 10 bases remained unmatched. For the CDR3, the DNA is TGTGCCAGCACTCTGGGGACAGGGAGAAGCAATGAGCAGTTCTTC. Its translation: CASTLGTGRSNEQFF.

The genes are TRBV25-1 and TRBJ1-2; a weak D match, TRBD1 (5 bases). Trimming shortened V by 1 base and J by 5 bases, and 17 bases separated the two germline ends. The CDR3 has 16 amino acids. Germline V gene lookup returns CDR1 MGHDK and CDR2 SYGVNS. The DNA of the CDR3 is TGTGCCAGCAGTGAATTTGGGGGTGACAGCGGGTATGGCTACACCTTC. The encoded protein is CASSEFGGDSGYGYTF.

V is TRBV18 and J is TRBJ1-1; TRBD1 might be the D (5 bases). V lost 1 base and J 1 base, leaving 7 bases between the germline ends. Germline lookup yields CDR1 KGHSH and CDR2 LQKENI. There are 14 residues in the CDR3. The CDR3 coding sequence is TGTGCCAGCTCACCACGTGGGGCGAACACTGAAGCTTTCTTT. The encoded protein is CASSPRGANTEAFF. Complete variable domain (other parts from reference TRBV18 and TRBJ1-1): NAGVMQNPRHLVRRRGQEARLRCSPMKGHSHVYWYRQLPEEGLKFMVYLQKENIIDESGMPKERFSAEFPKEGPSILRIQQVVRGDSAAYFCASSPRGANTEAFFGQGTRLTVV.

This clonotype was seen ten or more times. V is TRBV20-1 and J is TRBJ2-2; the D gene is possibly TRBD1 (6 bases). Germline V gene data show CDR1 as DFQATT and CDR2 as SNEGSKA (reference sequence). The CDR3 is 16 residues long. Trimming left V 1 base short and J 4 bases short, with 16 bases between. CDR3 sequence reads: CSARGPRGHPTGELFF. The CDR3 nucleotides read TGCAGTGCTAGAGGGCCCAGGGGACATCCCACCGGGGAGCTGTTTTTT.

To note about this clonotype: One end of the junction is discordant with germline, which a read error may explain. The CDR3 region is CASREAGTGGVGYTF. The CDR3 DNA reads TGTGCCAGCAGGGAAGCCGGGACAGGGGGCGTTGGCTACACCTTC. V gene TRBV6-1 combines with J gene TRBJ1-2, with 12 bases lining up with TRBD1. The CDR3 spans 15 residues. The germline gives CDR1 MNHNS, CDR2 SASEGT.

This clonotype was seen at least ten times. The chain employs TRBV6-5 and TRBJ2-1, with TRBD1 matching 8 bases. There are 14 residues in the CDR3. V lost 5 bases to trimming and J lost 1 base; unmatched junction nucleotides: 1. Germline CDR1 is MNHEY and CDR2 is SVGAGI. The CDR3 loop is CASSNRGSYNEQFF. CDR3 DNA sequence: TGTGCCAGCAGTAACAGGGGGTCCTACAATGAGCAGTTCTTC.

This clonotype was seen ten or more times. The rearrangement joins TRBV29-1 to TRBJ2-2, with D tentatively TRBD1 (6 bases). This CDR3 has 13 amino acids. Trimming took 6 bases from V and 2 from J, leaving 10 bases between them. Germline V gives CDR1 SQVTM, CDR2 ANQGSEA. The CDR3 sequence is CSVPGQNTGELFF. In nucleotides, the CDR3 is TGCAGCGTCCCGGGACAAAACACCGGGGAGCTGTTTTTT.

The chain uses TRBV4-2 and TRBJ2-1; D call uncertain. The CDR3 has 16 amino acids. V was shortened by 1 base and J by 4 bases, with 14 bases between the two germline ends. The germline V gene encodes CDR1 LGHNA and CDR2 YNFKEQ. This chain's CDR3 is CASSQVSSALYNEQFF. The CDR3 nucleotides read TGTGCCAGCAGCCAAGTATCCTCGGCACTATACAATGAGCAGTTCTTC.

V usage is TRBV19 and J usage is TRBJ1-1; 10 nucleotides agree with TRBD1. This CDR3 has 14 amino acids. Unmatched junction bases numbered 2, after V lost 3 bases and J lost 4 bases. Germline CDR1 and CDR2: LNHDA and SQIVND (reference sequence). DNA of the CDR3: TGTGCCAGTAGTATCAGGGACAGGGGCACTGAAGCTTTCTTT. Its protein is CASSIRDRGTEAFF.

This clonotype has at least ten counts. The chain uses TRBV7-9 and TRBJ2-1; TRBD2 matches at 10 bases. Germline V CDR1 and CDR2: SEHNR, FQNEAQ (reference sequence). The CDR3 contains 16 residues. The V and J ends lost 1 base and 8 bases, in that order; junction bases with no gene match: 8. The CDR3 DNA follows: TGTGCCAGCAGCTTAGTCGTACTAGCGGGGCTCGATGAGCAGTTCTTC. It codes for CASSLVVLAGLDEQFF.

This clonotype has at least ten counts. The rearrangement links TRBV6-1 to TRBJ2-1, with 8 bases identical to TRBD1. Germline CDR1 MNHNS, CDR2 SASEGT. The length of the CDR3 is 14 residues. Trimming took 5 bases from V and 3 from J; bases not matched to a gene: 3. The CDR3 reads CASSRTGLYNEQFF. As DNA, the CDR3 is TGTGCCAGCAGTCGGACAGGGCTCTACAATGAGCAGTTCTTC.

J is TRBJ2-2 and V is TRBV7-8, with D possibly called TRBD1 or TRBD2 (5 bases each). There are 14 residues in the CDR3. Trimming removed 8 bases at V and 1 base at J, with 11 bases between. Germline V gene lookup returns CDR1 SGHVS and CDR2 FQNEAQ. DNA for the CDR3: TGTGCCAGCTCCCGGGACCAGAACACCGGGGAGCTGTTTTTT. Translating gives CASSRDQNTGELFF. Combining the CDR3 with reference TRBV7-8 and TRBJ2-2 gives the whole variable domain GAGVSQSPRYKVAKRGQDVALRCDPISGHVSLFWYQQALGQGPEFLTYFQNEAQLDKSGLPSDRFFAERPEGSVSTLKIQRTQQEDSAVYLCASSRDQNTGELFFGEGSRLTVL.

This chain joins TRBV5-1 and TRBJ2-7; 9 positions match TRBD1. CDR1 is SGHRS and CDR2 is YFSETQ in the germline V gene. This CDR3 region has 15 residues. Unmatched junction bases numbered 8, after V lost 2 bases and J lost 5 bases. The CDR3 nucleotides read TGCGCCAGCAGCTTAGGGGGACAGGGTTGGGACGAGCAGTACGTC. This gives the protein CASSLGGQGWDEQYV.

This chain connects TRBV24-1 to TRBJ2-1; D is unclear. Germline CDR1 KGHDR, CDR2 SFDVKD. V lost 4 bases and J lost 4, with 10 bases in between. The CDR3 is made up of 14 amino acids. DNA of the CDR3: TGTGCCACCAGTGAGGGCAGGCTATACAATGAGCAGTTCTTC. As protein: CATSEGRLYNEQFF.